The text below deals with one T cell receptor beta chain. Naive CD8 cells, CD45RO-negative and positively selected for CCR7, excluded terminally differentiated effector memory CD45RA+ cells. CDR1 and CDR2 (germline): GTSNPN, SVGIG (reference sequence). Deletions cut 8 bases from V and 2 bases from J, with 13 bases between. CDR3 length: 12 residues. This record comes from a study of shared clonotypes between healthy human individuals. Sequenced by immunoSEQ multiplex PCR; TCRdb stores in-frame clones only, minus some. The table lists approximately 740,000 clones, 80% to 95% of them singletons. The sample consisted of naive CD8+ T cells sorted from blood. The source of this sequence is a man younger than 45 in good health. The chain joins TRBV30 to TRBJ2-7, with a possible D match to TRBD2 (5 bases). The CDR3 DNA follows: TGTGCCATATTCGGGGTGACCTACGAGCAGTACTTC. Translating gives CAIFGVTYEQYF.